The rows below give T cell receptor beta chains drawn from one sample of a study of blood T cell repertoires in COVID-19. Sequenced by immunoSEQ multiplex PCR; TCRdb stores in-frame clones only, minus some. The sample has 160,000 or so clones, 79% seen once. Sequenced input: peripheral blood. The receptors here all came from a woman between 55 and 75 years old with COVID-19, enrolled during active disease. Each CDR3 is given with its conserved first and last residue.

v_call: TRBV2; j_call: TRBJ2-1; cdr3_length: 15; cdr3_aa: CASSEAGRGRGEQFF
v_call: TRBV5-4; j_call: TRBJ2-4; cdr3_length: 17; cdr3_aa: CASSPPGSLLAKNIQYF
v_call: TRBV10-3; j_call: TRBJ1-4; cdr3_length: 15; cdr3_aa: CAISLTAERNEKLFF
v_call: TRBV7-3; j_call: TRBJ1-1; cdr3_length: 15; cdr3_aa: CASSLFGQADTEAFF
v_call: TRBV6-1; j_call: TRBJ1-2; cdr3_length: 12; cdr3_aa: CASSEIDRAYTF
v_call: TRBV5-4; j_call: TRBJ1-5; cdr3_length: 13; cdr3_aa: CASSSGLGQPQHF
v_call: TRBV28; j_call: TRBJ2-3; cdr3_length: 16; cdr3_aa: CASSTAGQGMTDTQYF
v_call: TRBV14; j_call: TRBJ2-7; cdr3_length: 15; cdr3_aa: CASSQASGSHYEQYF
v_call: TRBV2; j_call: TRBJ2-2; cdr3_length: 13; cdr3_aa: CASRSRLTGELFF
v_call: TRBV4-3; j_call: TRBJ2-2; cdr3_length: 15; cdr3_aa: CASRFEREDTGELFF
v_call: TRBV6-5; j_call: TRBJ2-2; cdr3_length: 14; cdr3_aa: CAIKTALGTGELFF
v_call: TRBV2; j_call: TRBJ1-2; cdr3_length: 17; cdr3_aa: CASSTPPGGKDNYGYTF
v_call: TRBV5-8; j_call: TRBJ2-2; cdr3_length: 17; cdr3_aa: CASSLVYGTAKTGELFF
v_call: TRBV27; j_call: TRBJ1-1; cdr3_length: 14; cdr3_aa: CASSLGTGGTEAFF
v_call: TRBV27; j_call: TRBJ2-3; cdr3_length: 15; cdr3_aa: CASTAWDTWPDTQYF
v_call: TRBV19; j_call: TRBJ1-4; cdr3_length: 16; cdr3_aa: CASTKRRGPANEKLFF
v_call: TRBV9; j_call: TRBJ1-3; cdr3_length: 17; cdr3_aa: CASSSSRDTNGGNTIYF
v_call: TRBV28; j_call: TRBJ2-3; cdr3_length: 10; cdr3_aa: CAFERGTQYF
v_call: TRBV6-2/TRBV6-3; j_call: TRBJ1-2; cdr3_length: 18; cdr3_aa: CASSGDRGPLTFRYGYTF
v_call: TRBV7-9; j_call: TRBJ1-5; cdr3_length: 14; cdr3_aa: CASSLFPSNQPQHF
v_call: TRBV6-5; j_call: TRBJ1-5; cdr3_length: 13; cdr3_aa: CASIRTGFQPQHF
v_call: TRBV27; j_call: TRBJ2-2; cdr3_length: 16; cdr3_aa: CASKTGGPSNTGELFF
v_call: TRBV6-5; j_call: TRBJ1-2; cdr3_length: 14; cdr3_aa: CASTRDRAASGYTF
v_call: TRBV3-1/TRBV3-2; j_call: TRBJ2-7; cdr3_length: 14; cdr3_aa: CASSQDNPRWEQYF
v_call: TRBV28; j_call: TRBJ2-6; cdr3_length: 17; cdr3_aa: CASSSGHLSSGANVLTF
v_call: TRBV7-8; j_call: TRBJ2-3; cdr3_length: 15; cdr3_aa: CASSQPKQVQSTQYF
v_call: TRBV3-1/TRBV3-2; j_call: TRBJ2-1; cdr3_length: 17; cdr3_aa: CASSQDRRGRSYNEQFF
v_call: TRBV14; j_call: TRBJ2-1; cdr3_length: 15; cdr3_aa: CASSLGLAGVHEQFF
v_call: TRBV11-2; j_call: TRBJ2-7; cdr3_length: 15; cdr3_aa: CASSLGWTSGYEQYF
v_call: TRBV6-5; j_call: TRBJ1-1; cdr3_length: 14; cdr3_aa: CASRATQGNTEAFF
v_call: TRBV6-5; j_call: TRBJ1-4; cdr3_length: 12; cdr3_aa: CASRQGEEKLFF
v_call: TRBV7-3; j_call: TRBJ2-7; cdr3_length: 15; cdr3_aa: CASSSSGGPAYEQYF
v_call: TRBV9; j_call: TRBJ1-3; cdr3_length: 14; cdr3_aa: CASSLTGVGNTIYF
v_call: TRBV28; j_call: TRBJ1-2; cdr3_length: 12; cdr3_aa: CASTIGGYGYTF
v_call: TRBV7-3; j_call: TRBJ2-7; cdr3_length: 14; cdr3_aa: CASSPGGTGYEQYF
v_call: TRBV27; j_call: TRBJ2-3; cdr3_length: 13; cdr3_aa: CASSSTGANTQYF
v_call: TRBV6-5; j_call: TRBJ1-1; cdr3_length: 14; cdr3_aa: CASTQGGRPSMAFF
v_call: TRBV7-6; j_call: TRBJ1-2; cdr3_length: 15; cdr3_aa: CASSRTDTGTYGYTF
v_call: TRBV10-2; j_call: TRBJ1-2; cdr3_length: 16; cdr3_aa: CASSESNTGETYGYTF
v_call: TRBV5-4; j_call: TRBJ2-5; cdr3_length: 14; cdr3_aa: CASSLGQGKKTQYF
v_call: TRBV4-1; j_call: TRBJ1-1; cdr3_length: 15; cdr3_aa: CASSQIGGMNTEAFF
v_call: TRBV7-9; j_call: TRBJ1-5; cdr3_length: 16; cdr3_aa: CASSLSTGLGNQPQHF
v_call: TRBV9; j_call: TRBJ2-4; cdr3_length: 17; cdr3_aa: CASSVDPPGAAKNIQYF
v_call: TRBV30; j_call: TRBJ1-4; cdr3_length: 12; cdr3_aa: CAWDRVGEKLFF
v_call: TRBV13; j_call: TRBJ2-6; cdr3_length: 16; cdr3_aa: CASSPGTGSGANVLTF
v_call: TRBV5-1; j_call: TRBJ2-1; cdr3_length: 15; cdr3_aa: CASSLEASSYNEQFF
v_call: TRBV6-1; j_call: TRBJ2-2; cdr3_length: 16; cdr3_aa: CASSGTGGANTGELFF
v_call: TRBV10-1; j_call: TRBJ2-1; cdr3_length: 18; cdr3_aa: CASSEPQNRGSSYNEQFF
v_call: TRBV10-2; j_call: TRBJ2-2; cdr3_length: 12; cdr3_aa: CASSWGGGELFF
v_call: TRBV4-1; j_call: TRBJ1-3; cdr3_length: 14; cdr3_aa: CASSPGQGGNTIYF
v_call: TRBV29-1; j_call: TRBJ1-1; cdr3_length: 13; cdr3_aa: CSVAGDRETEAFF
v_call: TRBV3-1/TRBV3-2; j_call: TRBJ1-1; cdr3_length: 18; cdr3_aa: CASSQDGRGILVNTEAFF
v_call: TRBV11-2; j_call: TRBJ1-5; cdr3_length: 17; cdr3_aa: CASSLVPGQGRNQPQHF
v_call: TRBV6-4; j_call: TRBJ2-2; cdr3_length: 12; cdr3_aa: CASSPNTGELFF
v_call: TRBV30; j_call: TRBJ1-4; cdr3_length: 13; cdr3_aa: CAWSEGTGADLTF
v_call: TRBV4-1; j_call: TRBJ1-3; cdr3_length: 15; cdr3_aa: CASSHNSGSGNTIYF
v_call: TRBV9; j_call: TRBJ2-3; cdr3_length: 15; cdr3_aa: CASSESITLTDTQYF